The 32 T cell receptor beta chains presented below share a single source sample, sequenced in a study of response to subunit inactivated influenza vaccine. TCRdb re-called the RT-PCR reads with MiXCR, one entry per CDR3 protein. Among around 540,000 distinct CDR3 sequences listed, roughly 12% were seen once. The source was PBMCs from blood, collected on the day of vaccination. The receptors here all came from a man over 45 who received an inactivated influenza vaccine.

This clonotype was seen only a few times. The chain carries TRBV20-1 and TRBJ2-1; 11 positions agree with TRBD2. CDR1 DFQATT and CDR2 SNEGSKA come from the germline V gene (reference sequence). V lost 0 bases, J lost 6 bases, and 4 bases stayed unmatched. The CDR3 is 15 residues long. The CDR3 DNA is TGCAGTGCTAGAGATCTAGCGGGAGGTTCCAATGAGCAGTTCTTC. Amino acids: CSARDLAGGSNEQFF.

The rearrangement links TRBV9 to TRBJ2-2; maybe TRBD1 (5 bases). Deletions cut 0 bases from V and 3 bases from J, with 12 bases between. Germline values: CDR1 SGDLS, CDR2 YYNGEE. The CDR3 consists of 16 residues. The CDR3 DNA reads TGTGCCAGCAGCGTAGTGGCAGGGTTTTACACCGGGGAGCTGTTTTTT. Translation: CASSVVAGFYTGELFF.

The chain couples TRBV12-3 or TRBV12-4 to TRBJ2-3; D uncertain. The CDR3 loop spans 13 amino acids. V lost 3 bases and J 6 bases, leaving 10 bases between the germline ends. Written as DNA, the CDR3 is TGTGCCAGCAGTTTGACCACCGGGGATACGCAGTATTTT. Translating it yields CASSLTTGDTQYF.

This clonotype was seen a few times. The chain combines TRBV16 with TRBJ1-6; TRBD1 matches at 8 bases. Germline values: CDR1 KGHSY, CDR2 FQNENV. The CDR3 is 14 amino acids. V dropped 2 bases and J dropped 9; count of bases not matched to a gene: 3. DNA of the CDR3: TGTGCCAGCAGCCAACGCAGGGGGCTTTCACCCCTCCACTTT. Translating it yields CASSQRRGLSPLHF.

In its sample, this clonotype was seen many times. This chain joins TRBV20-1 and TRBJ2-7, with D hard to call. Germline CDR1 and CDR2: DFQATT and SNEGSKA (reference sequence). V dropped 6 bases and J dropped 0 bases, with 18 bases sitting between them. The CDR3 spans 15 residues. CDR3 protein: CSAPEMTSLSYEQYF. The CDR3 nucleotides are TGCAGTGCCCCGGAGATGACTTCCCTCTCCTACGAGCAGTACTTC.

This clonotype was picked up a small number of times. V usage is TRBV12-3 or TRBV12-4 and J usage is TRBJ1-2, with a tentative D call TRBD1 (5 bases). The CDR3 contains 14 residues. V shed 4 bases and J shed 4 bases, with 13 bases lying between them. The CDR3 spells CASSSRGSPYGYTF. CDR3 nucleotide sequence: TGTGCCAGCAGTTCCCGGGGGAGTCCCTATGGCTACACCTTC.

The sample holds a few counts of this clonotype. This chain joins TRBV18 and TRBJ1-6, with 7 bases matching TRBD1. The CDR3 length is 16 residues. Trimming took 3 bases from V and 3 from J; bases not matched to a gene: 5. Germline loops: CDR1 KGHSH, CDR2 LQKENI. The CDR3 DNA follows: TGTGCCAGCTCACCTCGGACAGGCGACTATAATTCACCCCTCCACTTT. Translated, it gives CASSPRTGDYNSPLHF.

This sequence joins TRBV18 and TRBJ2-7, with D possibly TRBD1 on 6 matching bases. V was trimmed by 3 bases and J by 3 bases, leaving 12 bases between them. Germline V gene sequence: CDR1 KGHSH, CDR2 LQKENI. This CDR3 is built from 14 residues. CDR3 DNA sequence: TGTGCCAGCTCACCCCTACAGGGAATCTACGAGCAGTACTTC. Encoded protein: CASSPLQGIYEQYF.

This clonotype was seen only a few times. The chain has TRBV7-2 and TRBJ2-7; TRBD1 matches 8 bases. The CDR3 covers 14 residues. CDR1 and CDR2 from the germline V gene are SGHTA and FQGNSA. J was trimmed by 5 bases and V by 3 bases; bases with no gene match: 6. CDR3 amino acids: CASSLRQGRNEQYF. The CDR3 region has the DNA TGTGCCAGCAGCTTGAGACAGGGGAGGAACGAGCAGTACTTC.

The chain employs TRBV20-1 and TRBJ2-1; 8 bases map to TRBD2. This CDR3 spans 13 amino acids. CDR1 is DFQATT and CDR2 is SNEGSKA in the germline V gene (reference sequence). The chain's CDR3 is CSGQRGNYNEQFF. The DNA for the CDR3 is TGCAGCGGCCAGCGGGGGAACTACAATGAGCAGTTCTTC.

This clonotype turned up a few times. The genes are TRBV30 and TRBJ1-5, with 7 bases matching TRBD1. After removal of 2 bases from V and 6 bases from J, the junction contained 7 bases not matched to a gene. The CDR3 extends over 14 amino acids. In germline, CDR1 is GTSNPN, CDR2 SVGIG (reference sequence). The CDR3 bases are TGTGCCTGGAGTCCCGGACAGGTTTTTCAGCCCCAGCATTTT. Its translation: CAWSPGQVFQPQHF. Together with reference TRBV30 and TRBJ1-5, the CDR3 gives the full variable domain: SQTIHQWPATLVQPVGSPLSLECTVEGTSNPNLYWYRQAAGRGLQLLFYSVGIGQISSEVPQNLSASRPQDRQFILSSKKLLLSDSGFYLCAWSPGQVFQPQHFGDGTRLSIL.

The J gene is TRBJ2-1, the V gene TRBV20-1; 10 nucleotides match TRBD2. CDR1 is DFQATT and CDR2 is SNEGSKA in the germline V gene (reference sequence). With V trimmed by 4 bases and J by 2 bases, 2 bases remained unmatched. The CDR3 runs 14 residues. In DNA, the CDR3 is TGCAGTGCTAAAGCGGGGGGGCCCTACAATGAGCAGTTCTTC. It codes for CSAKAGGPYNEQFF.

The genes are TRBV6-2 or TRBV6-3 and TRBJ1-1; TRBD1 aligns across 12 bases. The CDR3 extends over 19 amino acids. Germline V gene lookup returns CDR1 MNHEY and CDR2 SVGEGT. The trim removed 7 bases at V and 3 bases at J, leaving 18 bases unmatched. This CDR3 reads CASTTDGGDRGRRDTEAFF. CDR3 DNA: TGTGCCAGCACAACGGACGGGGGGGACAGGGGGCGCCGGGACACTGAAGCTTTCTTT.

V and J are TRBV20-1 and TRBJ2-7; D not certain. V lost 3 bases to trimming and J lost 2 bases, with 8 bases between them. The CDR3 spans 12 residues. Per the germline V gene, CDR1 is DFQATT and CDR2 is SNEGSKA (reference sequence). Here the CDR3 reads CSARAFAYEQYF. CDR3 bases: TGCAGTGCTAGGGCCTTTGCCTACGAGCAGTACTTC.

This chain links TRBV7-9 with TRBJ2-7; 11 bases are a match to TRBD2. This CDR3 is 14 amino acids long. Trimming cost V 6 bases and J 5 bases; bases outside gene matches: 6. In germline, CDR1 is SEHNR, CDR2 FQNEAQ (reference sequence). CDR3 sequence (DNA): TGTGCCAGCAGTTATAGCGGGAGGGGCCACGAGCAGTACTTC. It yields the protein CASSYSGRGHEQYF.

This chain links TRBV6-1 with TRBJ2-2; no clear D. The CDR3 is 14 residues long. Between the trimmed V and J ends, which lost 4 bases and 6 bases, there was a span of 12 bases. Per germline, CDR1 MNHNS and CDR2 SASEGT. CDR3 in DNA: TGTGCCAGCAGTGGTTCCGGTGGAGCCGGGGAGCTGTTTTTT. This codes for CASSGSGGAGELFF.

This clonotype has at least ten counts. This sequence joins TRBV5-1 and TRBJ2-5; perhaps TRBD1 as D (5 bases). This CDR3 region has 15 residues. Germline V gene data show CDR1 as SGHRS and CDR2 as YFSETQ. V was cut by 6 bases and J by 3 bases, with 18 bases left in between. CDR3 residues: CASKSQGVAEETQYF. CDR3 in DNA: TGCGCCAGCAAATCTCAGGGTGTGGCAGAAGAGACCCAGTACTTC.

This clonotype was observed many times. Here the CDR3 reads CASSRGRVHNEQFF. CDR3 DNA: TGTGCCAGCAGTCGCGGGAGGGTCCACAATGAGCAGTTCTTC. J is TRBJ2-1 and V is TRBV2, with 9 bases identical to TRBD2. The germline V gene encodes CDR1 SNHLY and CDR2 FYNNEI. V gave up 5 bases and J gave up 5 bases; unmatched junction bases: 4. The CDR3 consists of 14 residues.

This clonotype was picked up a small number of times. The chain employs TRBV5-1 and TRBJ2-1; a weak D match, TRBD2 (6 bases). The length of the CDR3 is 14 residues. Germline CDR1 SGHRS, CDR2 YFSETQ. The V end lost 6 bases, the J end lost 4 bases, and 14 bases lay between the germline ends. CDR3 protein: CASIRDLGYNEQFF. CDR3 in DNA: TGCGCCAGCATCCGGGACTTGGGTTACAATGAGCAGTTCTTC.

This clonotype has more than one count but fewer than ten. The chain uses TRBV15 and TRBJ1-5, with D perhaps TRBD1 (5 bases). Trimming left V 5 bases short and J 0 bases short, with 11 bases between. Germline V gene data show CDR1 as LNHNV and CDR2 as YYDKDF (reference sequence). This CDR3 contains 15 residues. Written as DNA, the CDR3 is TGTGCCACCAGCCTCGGACAATATAGCAATCAGCCCCAGCATTTT. This sequence encodes CATSLGQYSNQPQHF.

J is TRBJ2-1 and V is TRBV20-1; D uncertain. V shed 3 bases and J shed 0 bases, with 9 bases lying between them. Per the germline V gene, CDR1 is DFQATT and CDR2 is SNEGSKA (reference sequence). This CDR3 contains 14 residues. The CDR3 sequence: CSASLRSSYNEQFF. The CDR3 DNA reads TGCAGTGCTAGTCTCCGAAGCTCCTACAATGAGCAGTTCTTC.

This clonotype was counted at least ten times. The chain is built from TRBV5-1 and TRBJ1-1; 7 bases are a match to TRBD1. Per the germline V gene, CDR1 is SGHRS and CDR2 is YFSETQ. With V trimmed by 5 bases and J by 0 bases, 1 base remained unmatched. CDR3 length: 13 amino acids. CDR3 protein: CASRDRLNTEAFF. CDR3 coding DNA: TGCGCCAGCAGGGACAGGTTGAACACTGAAGCTTTCTTT.

This clonotype was counted only a few times. This chain links TRBV9 with TRBJ1-6, with a weak D call TRBD1 (6 bases). The V end lost 4 bases, the J end lost 6 bases, and 14 bases lay between the germline ends. The germline CDR1 and CDR2 sequences are SGDLS and YYNGEE. The CDR3 consists of 15 residues. This CDR3 reads CASSLRTVPNSPLHF. The CDR3 nucleotides read TGTGCCAGCAGCCTACGGACAGTCCCTAATTCACCCCTCCACTTT.

This clonotype was detected a few times. The V and J genes are TRBV20-1 and TRBJ1-2; TRBD1 is a possible D gene (5 bases). The CDR3 is made up of 12 amino acids. With 4 bases removed from V and 6 bases from J, the gap between germline ends came to 12 bases. The germline V gene encodes CDR1 DFQATT and CDR2 SNEGSKA (reference sequence). As DNA, the CDR3 is TGCAGTGCTACCCAGGGTCTTCATGGCTACACCTTC. This codes for CSATQGLHGYTF.

This clonotype was counted a few times. This chain links TRBV20-1 with TRBJ2-1; unclear D gene. In germline, CDR1 is DFQATT, CDR2 SNEGSKA (reference sequence). The CDR3 is 13 residues long. Trimming pared 6 bases from V and 3 bases from J, leaving 12 bases between. The CDR3, as DNA: TGCAGTGCCAGCCTTGAGGACTACAATGAGCAGTTCTTC. This gives the protein CSASLEDYNEQFF.

The table lists this clonotype with many counts. The V and J genes are TRBV28 and TRBJ2-7; 13 bases align to TRBD2. Germline CDR1 MDHEN, CDR2 SYDVKM. This CDR3 spans 15 amino acids. Trimming took 4 bases from V and 4 from J; bases not matched to a gene: 4. The CDR3 spells CASSWGLAGKYEQYF. Here the CDR3 DNA reads TGTGCCAGCAGTTGGGGACTAGCGGGGAAGTACGAGCAGTACTTC.

The chain recombines TRBV2 with TRBJ2-2; D remains ambiguous. The CDR3 is 12 amino acids. Between the trimmed V and J ends, which lost 6 bases and 10 bases, there was a span of 12 bases. Looked up from germline, CDR1 is SNHLY and CDR2 is FYNNEI. In DNA, the CDR3 is TGTGCCAGCAGCGCCCGCAGGTCGGAGCTGTTTTTT. It yields the protein CASSARRSELFF.

This clonotype occurred many times. V gene TRBV6-5 combines with J gene TRBJ1-2; perhaps TRBD1 as D (6 bases). Germline CDR1 MNHEY, CDR2 SVGAGI. This CDR3 has 13 residues. Deletions cut 4 bases from V and 4 bases from J, with 10 bases between. As DNA, the CDR3 is TGTGCCAGCAGTTTGGCAGGGGTCTATGGCTACACCTTC. It specifies CASSLAGVYGYTF.

This clonotype has only a few counts. The CDR3 here is CASSKDRGGNIQYF. Written as DNA, the CDR3 is TGTGCCAGTAGCAAAGACAGGGGTGGAAACATTCAGTACTTC. The chain uses TRBV19 and TRBJ2-4; 8 nucleotides match TRBD1. V lost 6 bases, J lost 6 bases, and 7 bases stayed unmatched. Germline values: CDR1 LNHDA, CDR2 SQIVND (reference sequence). CDR3 length: 14 residues. The full variable domain, rest sourced from reference TRBV19 and TRBJ2-4, is DGGITQSPKYLFRKEGQNVTLSCEQNLNHDAMYWYRQDPGQGLRLIYYSQIVNDFQKGDIAEGYSVSREKKESFPLTVTSAQKNPTAFYLCASSKDRGGNIQYFGAGTRLSVL.

V is TRBV24-1 and J is TRBJ2-1; 7 nucleotides match TRBD1. Germline V gene sequence: CDR1 KGHDR, CDR2 SFDVKD. The junction had 17 bases not matched to a gene; V was cut back by 3 bases and J by 16 bases. The CDR3 totals 15 residues. The CDR3 sequence: CATSDGQVAHEVIFF. The CDR3 DNA is TGTGCCACCAGTGATGGACAGGTGGCCCATGAGGTAATATTCTTC.

This clonotype was detected a few times. Compared with germline, one end of the junction differs, possibly owing to a read error. V is TRBV12-3 or TRBV12-4 and J is TRBJ2-7; TRBD1 aligns across 9 bases. The CDR3 sequence is 12 residues long. The CDR3 protein is CASSPGTGTSFF. For the CDR3, the DNA is TGTGCCAGCAGCCCCGGGACAGGGACATCCTTCTTC.

V gene TRBV5-1 combines with J gene TRBJ2-6, with 11 bases that match TRBD1. Looked up from germline, CDR1 is SGHRS and CDR2 is YFSETQ. The CDR3 loop spans 17 amino acids. Germline trimming cut 2 bases from V and 2 bases from J; bases unmatched to any gene: 3. CDR3 protein: CASSLGQGAAGANVLTF. CDR3 sequence (DNA): TGCGCCAGCAGCTTAGGACAGGGGGCTGCTGGGGCCAACGTCCTGACTTTC.